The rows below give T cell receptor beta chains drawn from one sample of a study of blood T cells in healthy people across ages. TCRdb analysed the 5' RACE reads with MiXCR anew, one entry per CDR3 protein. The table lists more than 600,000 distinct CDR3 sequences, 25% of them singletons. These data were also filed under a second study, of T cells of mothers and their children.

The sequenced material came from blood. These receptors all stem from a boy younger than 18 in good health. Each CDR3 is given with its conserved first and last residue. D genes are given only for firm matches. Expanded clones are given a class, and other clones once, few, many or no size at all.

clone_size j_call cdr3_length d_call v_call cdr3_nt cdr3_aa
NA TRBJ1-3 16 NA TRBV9 TGTGCCAGCAGCGTTGGAACGGGACAACAAATAAACACCATATATTTT CASSVGTGQQINTIYF
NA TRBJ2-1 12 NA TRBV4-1 TGCGCCAGCAGCCAAGTTGGGCGGGAGCAGTTCTTC CASSQVGREQFF
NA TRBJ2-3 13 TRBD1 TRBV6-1 TGTGCCAGCAGTCCAAACAGGGACAGCACGCAGTATTTT CASSPNRDSTQYF
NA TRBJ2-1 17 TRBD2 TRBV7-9 TGTGCCAGCAGCTCAAGGACTAGCGGGGCCTCCTACAATGAGCAGTTCTTC CASSSRTSGASYNEQFF
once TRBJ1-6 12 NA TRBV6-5 TGTGCCAGCAGTTACTCGAGTTCACCCCTCCACTTT CASSYSSSPLHF
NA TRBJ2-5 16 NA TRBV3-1 TGTGCCAGCAGCCATGGCGGGCAGGGCGCGGGGGAGACCCAGTACTTC CASSHGGQGAGETQYF
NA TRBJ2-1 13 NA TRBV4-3 TGCGCCAGCAGCCAGGACGGGACCCCCGAGCAGTTCTTC CASSQDGTPEQFF
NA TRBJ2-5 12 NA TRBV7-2 TGTGCCAGCAGCAAGGACCAAGAGACCCAGTACTTC CASSKDQETQYF
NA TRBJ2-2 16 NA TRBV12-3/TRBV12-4 TGTGCCAGCAGTTTATTCCCTCGGGGTAACACCGGGGAGCTGTTTTTT CASSLFPRGNTGELFF
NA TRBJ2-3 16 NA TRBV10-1 TGCGCCAGCAGTGACGGGGTGTCGGGTACGACAGATACGCAGTATTTT CASSDGVSGTTDTQYF
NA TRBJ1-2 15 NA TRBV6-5 TGTGCCAGCAGTTACTCGATTTTTGAAGGGGATGGCTACACCTTC CASSYSIFEGDGYTF
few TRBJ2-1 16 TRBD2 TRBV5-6 TGTGCCAGCAGCTTGGGGGCCGGGGGGGCCAGGGATGAGCAGTTCTTC CASSLGAGGARDEQFF
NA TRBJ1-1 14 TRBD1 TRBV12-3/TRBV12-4 TGTGCCAGCAGCCCACACAGGGGGAACACTGAAGCTTTCTTT CASSPHRGNTEAFF
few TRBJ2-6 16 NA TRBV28 TGTGCCAGCAGTTTAATCTACAGGGCTGGGGCCAACGTCCTGACTTTC CASSLIYRAGANVLTF
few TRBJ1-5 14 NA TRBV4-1 TGCGCCAGCAGCCAAGATGTGGGGGGTCAGCCCCAGCATTTT CASSQDVGGQPQHF
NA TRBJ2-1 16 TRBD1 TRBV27 TGTGCCAGCAGTTTTGGGGGGACAGGGGTGATGAATGAGCAGTTCTTC CASSFGGTGVMNEQFF
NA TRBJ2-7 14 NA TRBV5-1 TGCGCCAGCAACTCGGGACGGACCTCCTACGAGCAGTACTTC CASNSGRTSYEQYF
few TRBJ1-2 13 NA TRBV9 TGTGCCAGCAGCGAGGGGATTAACTATGGCTACACCTTC CASSEGINYGYTF
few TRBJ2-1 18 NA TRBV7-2 TGTGCCAGCAGCTTAGAAAGGCCGGGGCTAGCACCGGGCAATGAGCAGTTCTTC CASSLERPGLAPGNEQFF
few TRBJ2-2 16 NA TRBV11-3 TGTGCCAGCAGCCCTCAGAGAGGGGAGGACACCGGGGAGCTGTTTTTT CASSPQRGEDTGELFF
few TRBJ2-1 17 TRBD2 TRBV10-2 TGCGCCAGCAGTGAAGGGTCTGCGGCTAGCGGGTACAATGAGCAGTTCTTC CASSEGSAASGYNEQFF
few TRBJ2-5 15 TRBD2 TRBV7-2 TGTGCCAGCAGCCTAGGGACTAGCGGGGCAGAGACCCAGTACTTC CASSLGTSGAETQYF
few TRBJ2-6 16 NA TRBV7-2 TGTGCCAGCAGCTTAGTTCTCGGGTATGGGGCCAACGTCCTGACTTTC CASSLVLGYGANVLTF
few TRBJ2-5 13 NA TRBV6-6 TGTGCCAGCAGTTTGGACATCCAAGAGACCCAGTACTTC CASSLDIQETQYF
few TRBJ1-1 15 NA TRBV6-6 TGTGCCAGCAGTTACTCGGTGGGCGGGAACACTGAAGCTTTCTTT CASSYSVGGNTEAFF
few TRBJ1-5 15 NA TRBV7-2 TGTGCCAGCAGCCTAGGGGACGGACGCAATCAGCCCCAGCATTTT CASSLGDGRNQPQHF
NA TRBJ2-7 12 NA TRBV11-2 TGTGCCAGCAGCTTAGTCTTCCGCGAGCAGTACTTC CASSLVFREQYF
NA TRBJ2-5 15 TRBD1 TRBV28 TGTGCCAGCAGTTACGGACAGGGGGCATATGAGACCCAGTACTTC CASSYGQGAYETQYF
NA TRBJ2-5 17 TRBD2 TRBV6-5 TGTGCCAGCAGTTCCCATAACCCCTCGGGAGGGGGGGAGACCCAGTACTTC CASSSHNPSGGGETQYF
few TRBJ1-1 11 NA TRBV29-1 TGCAGCTTCGACGGTTACACTGAAGCTTTCTTT CSFDGYTEAFF
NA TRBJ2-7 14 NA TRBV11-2 TGTGCCAGCAGCTTAGTTTTCCTCCCGTACGAGCAGTACTTC CASSLVFLPYEQYF
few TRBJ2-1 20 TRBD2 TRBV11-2 TGTGCCAGCAGCTTATACACGGGACTAGCGGGAGGGGCATCCTACAATGAGCAGTTCTTC CASSLYTGLAGGASYNEQFF
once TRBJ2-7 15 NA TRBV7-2 TGTGCCAGCAGCTTAGGGCTTAGCGACCTCTACGAGCAGTACTTC CASSLGLSDLYEQYF
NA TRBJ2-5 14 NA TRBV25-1 TGTGCCAGCAGTGAACAGAACGACCAAGAGACCCAGTACTTC CASSEQNDQETQYF
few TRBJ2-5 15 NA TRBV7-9 TGTGCCAGCAGCTCAGCGGGCCCCATCCAAGAGACCCAGTACTTC CASSSAGPIQETQYF
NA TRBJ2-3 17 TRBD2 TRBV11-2 TGTGCCAGCAGCTTTTTCCCACTAGCGGGGGGGCCAGATACGCAGTATTTT CASSFFPLAGGPDTQYF